This T cell receptor (beta chain) was captured in a study of T cell clonotyping in hematopoietic cell transplantation (dated by TCRdb to about 2021). In the study overall: The study collected around 130 blood samples from 30 to 35 consecutive transplant recipients and their related donors. Patients were recruited between 2015 and 2017 and followed until late 2020 or death. What the study reported, not specific to this receptor: The sample size was limited and the cells went unsorted, which meant the CD4 and CD8 repertoire contributions could not be told apart. Recipient repertoires showed only a small fraction of overlap with donor repertoires, and over 95% appeared de novo at the given depth. A decrease in recipient TCR diversity was observed after transplant, and a progressive increase in pathologically expanded clonotypes was seen from day 30 to day 180. Broader posttransplant TCR repertoire diversity was predicted by donor and pretransplant recipient Inverse Simpson Index values.

Blood samples for TCR beta sequencing were given by related transplant donors. Nuclei Lysis Solution was used to extract genomic DNA from fresh or cryopreserved unfractionated peripheral blood mononuclear cells. The immunoSEQ assay, a bias-controlled multiplex PCR with V- and J-specific primers, was used to amplify TCR beta CDR3 regions from genomic DNA. In a second PCR step, a proprietary barcode and Illumina adapter sequences were attached to the CDR3 amplicons. An Illumina MiSeq instrument was used to sequence the CDR3 libraries. In the source study's methods: immunoSEQ Analyzer 3.0 was used for export and quality control, with R Bioconductor and Immunarch used for downstream analyses. Only productive rearrangements within the normalized downsampled data set were used in the calculation of repertoire metrics. In the normalized cohort, clonotypes with more than 5 templates were defined as pathologically expanded. The Inverse Simpson Index was used to measure repertoire diversity. To capture all clonotypes, the CMV-specificity analyses were run on the non-normalized data set. TCRdb's version of the immuneACCESS table is confined to in-frame rearrangements and falls short of the full clone set. An unresolved V gene accounts for under half of the shortfall where checked; the remainder is of unknown origin. V and J calls and clone size follow that table, whereas D and trimming were derived from the DNA. The sample has over 15,000 clones on record, roughly 91% of them singletons. Of the sample, around 5% falls within the top ten clones.

Reading from cysteine to phenylalanine, the CDR3 counts 15 amino acids. Only CDR3 DNA remains: 45 bases, in frame from the first base. The CDR1 and CDR2 encoded by the germline V gene are SGHDN and FVKESK. For this chain, trimming is 5 bases at the V end and 1 base at the J end, and the number of junction bases without a gene match is 7. On this clone itself: Its recognized antigen is unknown. The record has no base qualities; no much larger clone is one base away.

What was sequenced was peripheral blood mononuclear cells. The sequence came from a man aged 35-49 years in good health. Some clones in this sample may be carry-over from other donors' samples. Recombination joined TRBV14 with TRBJ1-1; TRBD1 agrees with 7 junctional bases. For the CDR3, the sequence is CASSNTGQPNTEAFF. The sequenced DNA: TGTGCCAGCAGCAATACGGGACAGCCGAACACTGAAGCTTTCTTT. The entire variable domain, with the stretches around the CDR3 drawn from the reference TRBV14 and TRBJ1-1 proteins, is EAGVTQFPSHSVIEKGQTVTLRCDPISGHDNLYWYRRVMGKEIKFLLHFVKESKQDESGMPNNRFLAERTGGTYSTLKVQPAELEDSGVYFCASSNTGQPNTEAFFGQGTRLTVV.